One sample yielded the 26 T cell receptor beta chains listed below, sequenced in a study of T cells after yellow fever vaccination. TCRdb recomputed calls from the 5' RACE reads with MiXCR, one row per CDR3 protein. The sample holds about 320,000 distinct CDR3 sequences; under 15% are singletons and the top ten take 3% to 4%. The input for sequencing was CD4+ T cells sorted from PBMCs, taken 15 days after the yellow fever booster vaccination. These TCRs come from a young man who received the YFV17D yellow fever vaccine.

The chain uses TRBV4-2 and TRBJ1-3; D uncertain. V lost 5 bases and J lost 5, with 10 bases in between. Germline V lookup: CDR1 LGHNA, CDR2 YNFKEQ. The CDR3 is 13 amino acids. The CDR3 reads CASSGGSRNTIYF. The CDR3 DNA follows: TGTGCCAGCAGCGGCGGGTCCCGAAACACCATATATTTT.

The chain combines TRBV27 with TRBJ2-2, with D perhaps TRBD2 (5 bases). From germline, CDR1 is MNHEY and CDR2 SMNVEV (reference sequence). The germline V and J ends were trimmed by 5 bases and 5 bases, with 15 bases remaining between them. The CDR3 has 15 residues. Here the CDR3 DNA reads TGTGCCAGCAGTCGGGGAACCCTTCGGACCGGGGAGCTGTTTTTT. Protein product: CASSRGTLRTGELFF.

J is TRBJ2-2 and V is TRBV9, with TRBD2 matching over 7 bases. Looked up from germline, CDR1 is SGDLS and CDR2 is YYNGEE. This CDR3 has 15 amino acids. V trimming: 6 bases; J trimming: 1 base; junction bases outside the gene matches: 6. In nucleotides, the CDR3 is TGTGCCAGCATGAGGGAGGGGCGGAACACCGGGGAGCTGTTTTTT. It yields the protein CASMREGRNTGELFF.

This clonotype was observed a handful of times. V usage is TRBV5-1 and J usage is TRBJ2-7; 9 positions agree with TRBD1. This CDR3 comprises 15 residues. With V trimmed by 4 bases and J by 5 bases, 10 bases remained unmatched. Germline V gene sequence: CDR1 SGHRS, CDR2 YFSETQ. The chain's CDR3 is CASSPEGTGTHEQYF. The CDR3 nucleotides are TGCGCCAGCAGCCCGGAAGGGACAGGGACCCACGAGCAGTACTTC. Full variable domain (missing parts from reference TRBV5-1 and TRBJ2-7): KAGVTQTPRYLIKTRGQQVTLSCSPISGHRSVSWYQQTPGQGLQFLFEYFSETQRNKGNFPGRFSGRQFSNSRSEMNVSTLELGDSALYLCASSPEGTGTHEQYFGPGTRLTVT.

V usage is TRBV6-6 and J usage is TRBJ2-7, with D perhaps matching TRBD1 (6 bases). CDR3 length: 13 amino acids. Germline values: CDR1 MNHNY, CDR2 SVGAGI (reference sequence). V lost 8 bases and J lost 2, with 13 bases in between. The CDR3 reads CASRTGFPYEQYF. The DNA for the CDR3 is TGTGCCAGCCGCACAGGGTTTCCCTACGAGCAGTACTTC.

This clonotype appeared a few times. The chain links TRBV9 to TRBJ2-1; TRBD2 agrees at 13 bases. Trimming cost V 0 bases and J 1 base; bases outside gene matches: 4. The germline V gene has CDR1 SGDLS and CDR2 YYNGEE. The CDR3 is made up of 18 amino acids. The CDR3 sequence is CASSVATSGGSSYNEQFF. DNA of the CDR3: TGTGCCAGCAGCGTAGCGACTAGCGGGGGGTCGTCCTACAATGAGCAGTTCTTC.

This clonotype was seen more than once but under ten times. The rearrangement links TRBV29-1 to TRBJ1-3; D ambiguous. This CDR3 has 16 amino acids. V was clipped by 4 bases and J by 0 bases, with 16 bases between them. Germline V gives CDR1 SQVTM, CDR2 ANQGSEA. The DNA for the CDR3 is TGCAGCGTTGTCGCAGCCACCATCAGCTCTGGAAACACCATATATTTT. Translated, it gives CSVVAATISSGNTIYF.

The sample holds a few counts of this clonotype. The J gene is TRBJ1-4, the V gene TRBV20-1; no firm D call. The CDR3 is 12 residues long. The germline V and J ends were trimmed by 0 bases and 7 bases, with 6 bases remaining between them. Germline V gene data show CDR1 as DFQATT and CDR2 as SNEGSKA (reference sequence). The CDR3 nucleotides read TGCAGTGCTAGAGATGGGCGTGAAAAACTGTTTTTT. Encoded protein: CSARDGREKLFF.

This chain joins TRBV18 and TRBJ2-7; tentatively, D is TRBD2 (6 bases). Trimming took off 3 bases at V and 4 bases at J, with 10 bases between the two ends. CDR3 size: 13 residues. Per the germline V gene, CDR1 is KGHSH and CDR2 is LQKENI. The CDR3 loop is CASSPGGRYEQYF. The CDR3 bases are TGTGCCAGCTCACCGGGAGGCAGATACGAGCAGTACTTC.

This clonotype was counted a few times. V usage is TRBV28 and J usage is TRBJ2-5; maybe TRBD1 (6 bases). V lost 6 bases and J 2 bases, leaving 16 bases between the germline ends. The CDR3 has 15 amino acids. The V gene's germline CDR1 is MDHEN and CDR2 SYDVKM. CDR3 coding DNA: TGTGCCAGCAGCCTCCCCCAGGGGCTTCAAGAGACCCAGTACTTC. Its translation: CASSLPQGLQETQYF.

The V gene is TRBV2, the J gene TRBJ1-1, with TRBD1 as a possible D gene (5 bases). The V and J ends lost 6 bases and 8 bases respectively, with 16 bases between them. The germline gives CDR1 SNHLY, CDR2 FYNNEI. The CDR3 is 13 residues long. The DNA of the CDR3 is TGTGCCAGCAGCCGGGACGGGGACGGCGAAGCTTTCTTT. It encodes CASSRDGDGEAFF.

This clonotype turned up a few times. The rearrangement uses TRBV5-8 and TRBJ2-4; D ambiguous. Germline loops: CDR1 SGHTS, CDR2 YDEGEE. Trimming stripped 3 bases from V and 7 bases from J, with 14 bases between. The CDR3 has 14 amino acids. CDR3 loop: CASSSTYVGNIQYF. CDR3 DNA sequence: TGTGCCAGCAGCTCAACGTACGTGGGCAACATTCAGTACTTC.

This rearrangement joins TRBV7-2 to TRBJ1-4, with 10 positions matching TRBD1. Germline values: CDR1 SGHTA, CDR2 FQGNSA. The CDR3 has 14 residues. The junction had 3 bases not matched to a gene; V was cut back by 5 bases and J by 6 bases. The DNA for the CDR3 is TGTGCCAGCAGCCGGGACAGGGGAGATGAAAAACTGTTTTTT. It codes for CASSRDRGDEKLFF.

The chain carries TRBV20-1 and TRBJ1-4; D possibly corresponds to TRBD1 (6 bases). CDR1 and CDR2 (germline): DFQATT, SNEGSKA (reference sequence). V lost 6 bases, J lost 4 bases, and 15 bases lay in between. This CDR3 region has 14 residues. CDR3 in amino acids: CSATLRDNNEKLFF. The CDR3 DNA reads TGCAGTGCGACCCTCCGGGACAATAATGAAAAACTGTTTTTT.

Ten or more counts support this clonotype. The V gene is TRBV20-1, the J gene TRBJ2-5; D is uncertain. V was trimmed by 3 bases and J by 5 bases, leaving 7 bases between them. The CDR3 has 11 residues. Germline CDR1 and CDR2: DFQATT and SNEGSKA (reference sequence). CDR3 bases: TGCAGTGCTAGGCAACGGGAGACCCAGTACTTC. As protein: CSARQRETQYF.

The chain has TRBV4-1 and TRBJ2-3; TRBD2 matches at 12 bases. The CDR3 is 17 residues long. CDR1 and CDR2 (germline): MGHRA, YSYEKL. The trim removed 1 base at V and 9 bases at J, leaving 11 bases unmatched. The CDR3 region has the DNA TGCGCCAGCAGCCAAGGGGGAGCTAGCGGGGGGGCACGGACGCAGTATTTT. Residues: CASSQGGASGGARTQYF.

This clonotype was seen repeatedly, ten times or more. The chain carries TRBV29-1 and TRBJ2-3; TRBD2 might be the D (6 bases). From germline, CDR1 is SQVTM and CDR2 ANQGSEA. The CDR3 spans 13 residues. The germline V and J ends were trimmed by 2 bases and 0 bases, with 6 bases remaining between them. Written as DNA, the CDR3 is TGCAGCGTTGAACTAGCGAGCACAGATACGCAGTATTTT. It yields the protein CSVELASTDTQYF.

This clonotype was observed a few times. The chain carries TRBV24-1 and TRBJ2-1, with 9 bases identical to TRBD2. Germline values: CDR1 KGHDR, CDR2 SFDVKD. V dropped 2 bases and J dropped 8; count of bases not matched to a gene: 12. CDR3 length: 17 residues. The CDR3 DNA reads TGTGCCACCAGTGATTCGATTATGTCTAGCGGGGCCGATGAGCAGTTCTTC. Residues: CATSDSIMSSGADEQFF.

This chain uses TRBV7-2 with TRBJ2-3; 8 bases line up with TRBD2. This CDR3 comprises 20 residues. The trim removed 3 bases at V and 0 bases at J, leaving 17 bases unmatched. CDR1 SGHTA and CDR2 FQGNSA come from the germline V gene. The CDR3 DNA sequence: TGTGCCAGCAGCTTTCCTATGCGCAGCGGGGGAGACACTAGCACAGATACGCAGTATTTT. Amino acid sequence: CASSFPMRSGGDTSTDTQYF.

This clonotype was seen a handful of times. The chain links TRBV5-5 to TRBJ2-2; D is unresolved. V was clipped by 0 bases and J by 4 bases, with 7 bases between them. The CDR3 covers 14 residues. Germline-derived CDR1 and CDR2 are SGHKS and YYEKEE (reference sequence). The CDR3 nucleotides are TGTGCCAGCAGCTTGGTGGGTGTCACCGGGGAGCTGTTTTTT. Amino acid sequence: CASSLVGVTGELFF. The whole variable domain, filled in from reference TRBV5-5 and TRBJ2-2, reads DAGVTQSPTHLIKTRGQQVTLRCSPISGHKSVSWYQQVLGQGPQFIFQYYEKEERGRGNFPDRFSARQFPNYSSELNVNALLLGDSALYLCASSLVGVTGELFFGEGSRLTVL.

There are a few counts of this clonotype. J is TRBJ2-5 and V is TRBV15, with TRBD1 matching 11 bases. The trim removed 1 base at V and 5 bases at J, leaving 6 bases unmatched. CDR3 size: 16 residues. Germline V CDR1 and CDR2: LNHNV, YYDKDF (reference sequence). In DNA, the CDR3 is TGTGCCACCAGCAGAGGGACAGGGGGCAGGGAGGAGACCCAGTACTTC. Protein: CATSRGTGGREETQYF. Full variable domain (missing parts from reference TRBV15 and TRBJ2-5): DAMVIQNPRYQVTQFGKPVTLSCSQTLNHNVMYWYQQKSSQAPKLLFHYYDKDFNNEADTPDNFQSRRPNTSFCFLDIRSPGLGDTAMYLCATSRGTGGREETQYFGPGTRLLVL.

The rearrangement joins TRBV27 to TRBJ1-6, with D possibly TRBD1 on 5 matching bases. V was pared by 0 bases and J by 10 bases, with 13 bases between. This CDR3 has 15 amino acids. The germline CDR1 and CDR2 sequences are MNHEY and SMNVEV (reference sequence). CDR3 nucleotides: TGTGCCAGCAGTTTATCTCCGGGGCGGGGGTCACCCCTCCACTTT. The encoded protein is CASSLSPGRGSPLHF.

Ten or more counts support this clonotype. This sequence joins TRBV2 and TRBJ1-2; TRBD1 agrees at 9 bases. The V gene's germline CDR1 is SNHLY and CDR2 FYNNEI. Losses at the gene ends were 6 bases for V and 2 bases for J; bases not matched to a gene: 13. The CDR3 has 17 residues. CDR3 amino acids: CASRPGQGIARNYGYTF. In DNA, the CDR3 is TGTGCCAGCAGACCGGGACAGGGAATCGCAAGGAACTATGGCTACACCTTC.

J is TRBJ1-1 and V is TRBV28; D call uncertain. V dropped 8 bases and J dropped 0 bases, with 13 bases sitting between them. Germline assignment: CDR1 MDHEN and CDR2 SYDVKM. The CDR3 runs to 14 residues. CDR3 nucleotide sequence: TGTGCCAGCGCGCAAGGGCTGATGAACACTGAAGCTTTCTTT. This translates into CASAQGLMNTEAFF.

This clonotype appeared many times. The rearrangement joins TRBV7-2 to TRBJ1-5, with D perhaps matching TRBD1 (5 bases). This CDR3 is built from 17 residues. Trimming took 1 base from V and 5 from J, leaving 18 bases between them. Looked up from germline, CDR1 is SGHTA and CDR2 is FQGNSA. CDR3 loop: CASSLGAGNRGDQPQHF. As DNA, the CDR3 is TGTGCCAGCAGCTTAGGGGCAGGGAATCGGGGGGATCAGCCCCAGCATTTT.

This clonotype has more than one count but fewer than ten. V and J are TRBV9 and TRBJ1-2; D remains ambiguous. Germline CDR1 and CDR2: SGDLS and YYNGEE. The CDR3 extends over 13 amino acids. The germline V and J ends were trimmed by 3 bases and 8 bases, with 14 bases remaining between them. The CDR3 sequence: CASSEQVTPGYTF. In nucleotides, the CDR3 is TGTGCCAGCAGCGAGCAGGTTACTCCCGGCTACACCTTC.